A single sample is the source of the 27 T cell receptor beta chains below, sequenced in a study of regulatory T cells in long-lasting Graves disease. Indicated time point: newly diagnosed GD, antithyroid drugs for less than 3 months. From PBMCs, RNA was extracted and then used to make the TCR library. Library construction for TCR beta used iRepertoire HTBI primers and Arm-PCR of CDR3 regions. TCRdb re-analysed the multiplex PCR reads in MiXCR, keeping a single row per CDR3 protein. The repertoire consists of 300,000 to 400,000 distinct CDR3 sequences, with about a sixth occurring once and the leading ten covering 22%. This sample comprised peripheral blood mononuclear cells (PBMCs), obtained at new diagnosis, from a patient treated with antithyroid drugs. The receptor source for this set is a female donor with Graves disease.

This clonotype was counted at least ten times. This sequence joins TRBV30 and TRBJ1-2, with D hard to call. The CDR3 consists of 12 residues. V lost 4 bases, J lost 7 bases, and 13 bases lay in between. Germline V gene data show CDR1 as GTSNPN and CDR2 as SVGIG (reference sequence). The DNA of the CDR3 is TGTGCCTGGACATGGGGAGGTTCTGGCTACACCTTC. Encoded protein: CAWTWGGSGYTF.

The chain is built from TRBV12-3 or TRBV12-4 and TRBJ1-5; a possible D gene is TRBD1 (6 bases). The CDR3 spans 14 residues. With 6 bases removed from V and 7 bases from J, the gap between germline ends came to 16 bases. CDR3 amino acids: CASSPDRGLQPQHF. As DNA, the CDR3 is TGTGCCAGCAGCCCGGACAGAGGCCTCCAGCCCCAGCATTTT.

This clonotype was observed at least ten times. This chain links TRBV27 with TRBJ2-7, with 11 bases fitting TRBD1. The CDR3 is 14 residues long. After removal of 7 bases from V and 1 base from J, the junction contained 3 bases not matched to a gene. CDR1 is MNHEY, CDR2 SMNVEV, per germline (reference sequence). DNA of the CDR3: TGTGCCAGCAAAGGACAGGGGGCTTCCTACGAGCAGTACTTC. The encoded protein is CASKGQGASYEQYF.

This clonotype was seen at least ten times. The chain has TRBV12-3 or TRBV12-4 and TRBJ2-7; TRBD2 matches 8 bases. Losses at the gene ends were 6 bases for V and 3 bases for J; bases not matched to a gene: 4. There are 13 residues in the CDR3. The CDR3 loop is CASSWSGGYEQYF. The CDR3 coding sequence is TGTGCCAGCAGCTGGAGCGGGGGCTACGAGCAGTACTTC.

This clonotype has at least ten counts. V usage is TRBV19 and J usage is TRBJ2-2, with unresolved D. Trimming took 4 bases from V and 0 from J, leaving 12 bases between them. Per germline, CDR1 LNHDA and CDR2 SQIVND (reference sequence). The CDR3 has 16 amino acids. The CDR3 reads CASSTPLLPNTGELFF. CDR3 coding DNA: TGTGCCAGTAGTACCCCCCTCTTACCGAACACCGGGGAGCTGTTTTTT.

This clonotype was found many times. The CDR3, as DNA: TGCAGTGCTAGACACACCGCCTGGGACAGCAACACTGAAGCTTTCTTT. Amino acid sequence: CSARHTAWDSNTEAFF. The genes are TRBV20-1 and TRBJ1-1, with 7 bases matching TRBD1. V gave up 2 bases and J gave up 2 bases; unmatched junction bases: 11. From germline, CDR1 is DFQATT and CDR2 SNEGSKA (reference sequence). The CDR3 consists of 16 residues.

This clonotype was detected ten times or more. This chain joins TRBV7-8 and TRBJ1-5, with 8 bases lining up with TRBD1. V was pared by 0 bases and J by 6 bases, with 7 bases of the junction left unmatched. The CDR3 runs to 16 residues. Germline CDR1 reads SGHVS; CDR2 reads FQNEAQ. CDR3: CASSLAYRGRSQPQHF. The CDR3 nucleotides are TGTGCCAGCAGCTTAGCGTACAGGGGGAGAAGTCAGCCCCAGCATTTT.

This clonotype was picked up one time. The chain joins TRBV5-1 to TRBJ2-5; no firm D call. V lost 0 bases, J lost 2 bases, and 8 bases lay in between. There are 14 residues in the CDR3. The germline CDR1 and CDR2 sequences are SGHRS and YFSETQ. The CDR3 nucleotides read TGCGCCAGCAGCTTGGTAGACGGGCAAGAGACCCAGTACTTC. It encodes CASSLVDGQETQYF.

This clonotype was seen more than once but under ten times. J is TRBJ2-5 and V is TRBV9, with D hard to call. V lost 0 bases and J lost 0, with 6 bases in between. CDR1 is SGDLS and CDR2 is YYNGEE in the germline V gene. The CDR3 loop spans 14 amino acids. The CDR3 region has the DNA TGTGCCAGCAGCGTAGGACGGGACCAAGAGACCCAGTACTTC. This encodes CASSVGRDQETQYF.

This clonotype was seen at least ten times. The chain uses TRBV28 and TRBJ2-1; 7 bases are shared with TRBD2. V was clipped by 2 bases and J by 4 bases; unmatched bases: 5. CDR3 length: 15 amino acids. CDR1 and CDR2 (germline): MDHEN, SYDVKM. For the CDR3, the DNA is TGTGCCAGCAGTTTACCGAGCGGGGCATACAATGAGCAGTTCTTC. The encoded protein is CASSLPSGAYNEQFF. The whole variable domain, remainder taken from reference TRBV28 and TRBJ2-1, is DVKVTQSSRYLVKRTGEKVFLECVQDMDHENMFWYRQDPGLGLRLIYFSYDVKMKEKGDIPEGYSVSREKKERFSLILESASTNQTSMYLCASSLPSGAYNEQFFGPGTRLTVL.

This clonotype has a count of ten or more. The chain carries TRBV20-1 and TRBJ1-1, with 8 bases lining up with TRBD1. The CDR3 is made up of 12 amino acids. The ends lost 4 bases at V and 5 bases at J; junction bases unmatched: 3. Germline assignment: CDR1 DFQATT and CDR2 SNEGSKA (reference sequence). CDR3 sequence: CSAMTGVTEAFF. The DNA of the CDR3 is TGCAGTGCTATGACAGGGGTTACTGAAGCTTTCTTT.

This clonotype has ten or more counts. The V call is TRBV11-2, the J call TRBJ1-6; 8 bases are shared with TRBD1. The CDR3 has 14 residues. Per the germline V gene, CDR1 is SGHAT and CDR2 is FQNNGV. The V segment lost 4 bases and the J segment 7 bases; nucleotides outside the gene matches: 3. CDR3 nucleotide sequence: TGTGCCAGCAGCTACAGGGGGGAAAATTCACCCCTCCACTTT. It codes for CASSYRGENSPLHF.

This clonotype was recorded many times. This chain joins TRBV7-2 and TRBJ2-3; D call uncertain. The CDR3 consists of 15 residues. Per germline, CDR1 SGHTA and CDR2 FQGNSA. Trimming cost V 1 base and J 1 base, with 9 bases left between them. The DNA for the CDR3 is TGTGCCAGCAGCTTAGATGGGGTCCGCACAGATACGCAGTATTTT. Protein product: CASSLDGVRTDTQYF.

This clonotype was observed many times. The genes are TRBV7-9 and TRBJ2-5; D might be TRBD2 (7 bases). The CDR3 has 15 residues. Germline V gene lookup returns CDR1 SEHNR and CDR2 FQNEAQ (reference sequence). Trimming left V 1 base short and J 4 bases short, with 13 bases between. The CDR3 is CASSLGGGAGETQYF. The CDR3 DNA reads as TGTGCCAGCAGCTTAGGGGGGGGCGCAGGAGAGACCCAGTACTTC.

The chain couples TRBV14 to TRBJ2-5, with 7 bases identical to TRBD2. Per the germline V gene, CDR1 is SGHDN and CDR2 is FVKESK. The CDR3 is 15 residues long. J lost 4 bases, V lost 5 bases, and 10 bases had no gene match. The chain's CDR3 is CASSVSAGVSETQYF. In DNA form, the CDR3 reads TGTGCCAGCAGCGTATCGGCGGGAGTCTCAGAGACCCAGTACTTC.

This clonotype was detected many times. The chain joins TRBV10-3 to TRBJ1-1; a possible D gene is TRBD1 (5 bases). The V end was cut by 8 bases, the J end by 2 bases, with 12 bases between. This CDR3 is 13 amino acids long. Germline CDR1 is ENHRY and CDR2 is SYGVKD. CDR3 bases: TGTGCCATCGGGGCAGGGTCAAACACTGAAGCTTTCTTT. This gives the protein CAIGAGSNTEAFF.

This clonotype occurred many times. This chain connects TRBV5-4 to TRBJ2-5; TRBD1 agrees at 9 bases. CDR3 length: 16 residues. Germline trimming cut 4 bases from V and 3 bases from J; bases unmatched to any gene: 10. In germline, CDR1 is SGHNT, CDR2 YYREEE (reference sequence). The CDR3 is CASSGGGTGSKETQYF. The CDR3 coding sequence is TGTGCCAGCAGCGGAGGCGGGACAGGGTCGAAAGAGACCCAGTACTTC.

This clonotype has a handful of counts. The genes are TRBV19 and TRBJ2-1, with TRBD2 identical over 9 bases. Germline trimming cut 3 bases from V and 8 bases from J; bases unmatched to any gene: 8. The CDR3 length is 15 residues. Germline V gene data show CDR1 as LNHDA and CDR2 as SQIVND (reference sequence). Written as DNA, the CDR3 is TGTGCCAGTAGTATGGTGGCGGGGGGGCCCTATGAGCAGTTCTTC. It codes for CASSMVAGGPYEQFF. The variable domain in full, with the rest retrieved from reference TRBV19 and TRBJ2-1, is DGGITQSPKYLFRKEGQNVTLSCEQNLNHDAMYWYRQDPGQGLRLIYYSQIVNDFQKGDIAEGYSVSREKKESFPLTVTSAQKNPTAFYLCASSMVAGGPYEQFFGPGTRLTVL.

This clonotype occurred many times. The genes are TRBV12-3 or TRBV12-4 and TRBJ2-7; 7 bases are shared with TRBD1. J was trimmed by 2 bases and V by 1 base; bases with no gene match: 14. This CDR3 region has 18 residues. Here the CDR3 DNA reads TGTGCCAGCAGTTTAGGCTTGGGAGACAGGGCCGTCACCTACGAGCAGTACTTC. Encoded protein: CASSLGLGDRAVTYEQYF.

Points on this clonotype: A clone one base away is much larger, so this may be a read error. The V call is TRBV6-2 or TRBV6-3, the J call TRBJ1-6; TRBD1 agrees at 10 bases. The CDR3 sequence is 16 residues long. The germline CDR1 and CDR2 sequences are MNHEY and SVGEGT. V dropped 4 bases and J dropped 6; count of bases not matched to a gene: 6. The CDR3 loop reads CASSSTGGVRNSPLHF. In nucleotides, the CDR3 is TGTGCCAGCAGTTCGACAGGGGGCGTACGTAATTCACCCCTCCACTTT.

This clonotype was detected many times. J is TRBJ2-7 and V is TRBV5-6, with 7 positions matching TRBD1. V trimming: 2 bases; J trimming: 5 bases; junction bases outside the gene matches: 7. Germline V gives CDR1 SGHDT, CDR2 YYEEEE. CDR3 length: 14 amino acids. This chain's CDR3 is CASSFGTEMNEQYF. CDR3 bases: TGTGCCAGCAGCTTCGGGACAGAAATGAACGAGCAGTACTTC.

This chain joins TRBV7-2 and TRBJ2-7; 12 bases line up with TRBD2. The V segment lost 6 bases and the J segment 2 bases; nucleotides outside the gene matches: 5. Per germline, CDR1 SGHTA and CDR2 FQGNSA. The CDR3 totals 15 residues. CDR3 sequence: CASSLAGGNPYEQYF. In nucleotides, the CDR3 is TGTGCCAGCAGTCTAGCGGGAGGGAACCCCTACGAGCAGTACTTC.

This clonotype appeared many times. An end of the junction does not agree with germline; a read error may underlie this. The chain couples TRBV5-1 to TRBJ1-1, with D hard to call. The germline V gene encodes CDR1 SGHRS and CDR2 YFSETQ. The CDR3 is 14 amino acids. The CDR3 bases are TGTGCCAGCAGCTTAGTCGGAAGGAACACTGAAGCTTTCTTT. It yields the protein CASSLVGRNTEAFF. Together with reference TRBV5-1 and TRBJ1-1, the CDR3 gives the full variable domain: KAGVTQTPRYLIKTRGQQVTLSCSPISGHRSVSWYQQTPGQGLQFLFEYFSETQRNKGNFPGRFSGRQFSNSRSEMNVSTLELGDSALYLCASSLVGRNTEAFFGQGTRLTVV.

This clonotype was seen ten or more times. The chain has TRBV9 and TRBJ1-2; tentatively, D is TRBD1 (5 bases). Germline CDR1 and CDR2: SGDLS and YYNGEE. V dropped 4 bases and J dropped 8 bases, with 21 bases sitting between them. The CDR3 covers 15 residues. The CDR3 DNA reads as TGTGCCAGCAGCTCCTTTCGGGAGGGGCCCGGCGGCTACACCTTC. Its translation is CASSSFREGPGGYTF. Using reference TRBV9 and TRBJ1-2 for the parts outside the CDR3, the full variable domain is DSGVTQTPKHLITATGQRVTLRCSPRSGDLSVYWYQQSLDQGLQFLIQYYNGEERAKGNILERFSAQQFPDLHSELNLSSLELGDSALYFCASSSFREGPGGYTFGSGTRLTVV.

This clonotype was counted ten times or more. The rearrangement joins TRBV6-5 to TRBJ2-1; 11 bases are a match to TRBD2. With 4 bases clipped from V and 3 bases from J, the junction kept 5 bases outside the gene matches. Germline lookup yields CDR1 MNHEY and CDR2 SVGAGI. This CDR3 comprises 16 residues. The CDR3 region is CASSLTSGKNYNEQFF. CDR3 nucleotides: TGTGCCAGCAGTTTGACTAGCGGGAAGAACTACAATGAGCAGTTCTTC.

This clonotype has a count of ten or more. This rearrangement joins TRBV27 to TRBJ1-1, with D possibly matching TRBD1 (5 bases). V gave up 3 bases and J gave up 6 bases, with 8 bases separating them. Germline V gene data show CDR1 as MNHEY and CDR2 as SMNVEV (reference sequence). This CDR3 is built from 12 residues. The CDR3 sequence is CASSFVGAEAFF. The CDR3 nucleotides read TGTGCCAGCAGTTTTGTGGGGGCTGAAGCTTTCTTT.

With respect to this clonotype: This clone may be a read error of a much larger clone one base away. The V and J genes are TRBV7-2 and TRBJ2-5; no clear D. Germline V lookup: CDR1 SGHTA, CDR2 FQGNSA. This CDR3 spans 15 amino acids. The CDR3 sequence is CACSLGDPSEETQYF. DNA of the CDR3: TGTGCCTGCAGCTTAGGCGATCCCTCGGAAGAGACCCAGTACTTC.